This TCR beta chain was documented in a study of shared clonotypes between healthy human individuals. Study background: The study drew on a couple of women and a few men aged 18 to 49 as donors.

The sample holds one count of this clone. CDR1 and CDR2 from the germline V gene are SQVTM and ANQGSEA. The CDR3 is 12 residues long. V was cut by 5 bases and J by 0 bases, with 5 bases left in between. Generated by immunoSEQ multiplex PCR, the TCRdb table keeps only in-frame clones and is missing some. The data contain some 1,600,000 clones, roughly 98% of them seen just once; the ten biggest clones take up roughly 0.4%. The material sequenced was naive CD4+ T cells sorted from blood. The subset is: CD45RA+ positively selected. This sequence originates from a man aged 30 to 39 in good health. The genes are TRBV29-1 and TRBJ2-1; D is ambiguous. CDR3 sequence: CSVTRSYNEQFF. CDR3 in DNA: TGCAGCGTTACTCGCTCCTACAATGAGCAGTTCTTC.